These 30 T cell receptor beta chains were sequenced from one sample in a study of blood T cell repertoires in COVID-19. Clones were read by immunoSEQ multiplex PCR, and TCRdb kept only the in-frame ones, dropping some. Of 280,000 or so clones in the sample, almost 90% were seen once. The sequenced material came from PBMCs or T cells enriched from blood (not recorded which). Receptor source: a woman aged 18-29 years with acute COVID-19.

The V call is TRBV30, the J call TRBJ1-3; weak D call: TRBD1 (5 bases). Deletions cut 3 bases from V and 0 bases from J, with 15 bases between. CDR1 is GTSNPN and CDR2 is SVGIG in the germline V gene (reference sequence). The CDR3 has 16 residues. CDR3 region: CAWRQVALNSGNTIYF. The DNA of the CDR3 is TGTGCCTGGAGACAGGTCGCGCTCAACTCTGGAAACACCATATATTTT.

V is TRBV7-6 and J is TRBJ2-1; possible D gene TRBD2, 6 bases. V lost 5 bases, J lost 10 bases, and 15 bases lay in between. Per germline, CDR1 SGHVS and CDR2 FNYEAQ. This CDR3 region has 13 residues. The CDR3 here is CASSLSGPGEQFF. CDR3 nucleotide sequence: TGTGCCAGCAGCCTTAGCGGTCCGGGAGAGCAGTTCTTC.

This clone was observed a single time. V gene TRBV5-6 combines with J gene TRBJ1-3; D uncertain. V was shortened by 2 bases and J by 0 bases, with 6 bases between the two germline ends. CDR1 is SGHDT, CDR2 YYEEEE, per germline. The CDR3 has 14 residues. CDR3 in amino acids: CASSFSFSGNTIYF. The CDR3 coding sequence is TGTGCCAGCAGCTTCTCGTTCTCTGGAAACACCATATATTTT.

The chain uses TRBV4-1 and TRBJ2-3; D may be TRBD2 (5 bases). Germline CDR1 reads MGHRA; CDR2 reads YSYEKL. Trimming stripped 0 bases from V and 6 bases from J, with 13 bases between. The CDR3 extends over 15 amino acids. DNA of the CDR3: TGCGCCAGCAGCCAAGAAAGGGCTAGCAGGGATACGCAGTATTTT. Translation gives CASSQERASRDTQYF.

The chain joins TRBV18 to TRBJ1-4; possible D gene TRBD1, 6 bases. Trimming left V 3 bases short and J 7 bases short, with 9 bases between. Germline V gene sequence: CDR1 KGHSH, CDR2 LQKENI. The CDR3 is 13 amino acids. The CDR3 nucleotides read TGTGCCAGCTCACCGGGGGCAGGTGAAAAACTGTTTTTT. It yields the protein CASSPGAGEKLFF. The full variable domain, with the rest looked up from reference TRBV18 and TRBJ1-4, is NAGVMQNPRHLVRRRGQEARLRCSPMKGHSHVYWYRQLPEEGLKFMVYLQKENIIDESGMPKERFSAEFPKEGPSILRIQQVVRGDSAAYFCASSPGAGEKLFFGSGTQLSVL.

The gene calls are TRBV2 and TRBJ2-3, with 10 positions matching TRBD2. The CDR3 has 15 residues. Per germline, CDR1 SNHLY and CDR2 FYNNEI. The junction had 5 bases not matched to a gene; V was cut back by 5 bases and J by 3 bases. CDR3 sequence reads: CASSTLAGGTDTQYF. The CDR3 coding sequence is TGTGCCAGCAGTACCTTAGCGGGAGGAACAGATACGCAGTATTTT.

The gene calls are TRBV10-3 and TRBJ2-3, with D tentatively TRBD2 (5 bases). V lost 5 bases, J lost 4 bases, and 19 bases lay in between. The CDR3 has 16 amino acids. CDR1 and CDR2 (germline): ENHRY, SYGVKD. The DNA for the CDR3 is TGTGCCATCAGTAATGCCGGGGTTCGGGGAGCAGATACGCAGTATTTT. Residues: CAISNAGVRGADTQYF.

The genes are TRBV9 and TRBJ1-4, with D possibly being TRBD1 (6 bases). Germline V gives CDR1 SGDLS, CDR2 YYNGEE. Trimming cost V 3 bases and J 5 bases, with 14 bases left between them. The CDR3 has 15 amino acids. The CDR3 loop is CASSGVRGGNEKLFF. The CDR3 DNA is TGTGCCAGCAGCGGGGTCAGGGGAGGGAATGAAAAACTGTTTTTT. Looking up the rest from reference TRBV9 and TRBJ1-4 gives the full variable domain: DSGVTQTPKHLITATGQRVTLRCSPRSGDLSVYWYQQSLDQGLQFLIQYYNGEERAKGNILERFSAQQFPDLHSELNLSSLELGDSALYFCASSGVRGGNEKLFFGSGTQLSVL.

This clone was seen a single time. The rearrangement links TRBV5-1 to TRBJ2-5, with 15 bases that match TRBD2. The CDR3 has 17 residues. The junction had 6 bases not matched to a gene; V was cut back by 2 bases and J by 4 bases. Germline-derived CDR1 and CDR2 are SGHRS and YFSETQ. The CDR3 spells CASSLRTSGRAGETQYF. For the CDR3, the DNA is TGCGCCAGCAGCTTACGGACTAGCGGGAGGGCGGGAGAGACCCAGTACTTC.

The gene calls are TRBV4-1 and TRBJ1-2, with D hard to call. The CDR3 length is 17 residues. Germline CDR1 is MGHRA and CDR2 is YSYEKL. V dropped 4 bases and J dropped 8 bases, with 26 bases sitting between them. The CDR3 nucleotides read TGCGCCAGCAGCCGCCCGGATCGGGAACCTATAAACCCCGGCTACACCTTC. This encodes CASSRPDREPINPGYTF.

About this clone itself: The same CDR3 arises from other DNA sequences in this sample as well. The rearrangement uses TRBV3-1 (or the pseudogene TRBV3-2) and TRBJ1-3, with TRBD1 identical over 7 bases. Per germline, CDR1 LGHDT and CDR2 YNNKEL (reference sequence). With 3 bases clipped from V and 1 base from J, the junction kept 3 bases outside the gene matches. This CDR3 has 15 residues. CDR3 region: CASSQVRGSGNTIYF. The CDR3 DNA is TGTGCCAGCAGCCAGGTCAGGGGGTCTGGAAACACCATATATTTT.

This rearrangement joins TRBV27 to TRBJ2-2; possibly TRBD2 for D (6 bases). V was shortened by 4 bases and J by 4 bases, with 16 bases between the two germline ends. The CDR3 covers 16 residues. Germline V gene lookup returns CDR1 MNHEY and CDR2 SMNVEV (reference sequence). Here the CDR3 reads CASSSRAGIGTGELFF. CDR3 nucleotides: TGTGCCAGCAGTTCCCGTGCGGGGATTGGCACCGGGGAGCTGTTTTTT.

This chain joins TRBV6-5 and TRBJ2-7; 8 nucleotides align to TRBD1. J lost 3 bases, V lost 6 bases, and 10 bases had no gene match. The germline gives CDR1 MNHEY, CDR2 SVGAGI. CDR3 length: 15 residues. CDR3 bases: TGTGCCAGCAGACGGACAGGGATGGCTATCTACGAGCAGTACTTC. It is translated as CASRRTGMAIYEQYF.

The chain recombines TRBV6-2 or TRBV6-3 with TRBJ2-7; possibly TRBD2 for D (5 bases). The CDR3 covers 14 residues. The V gene lost 2 bases and the J gene lost 0 bases, with 8 bases spanning the gap. Per germline, CDR1 MNHEY and CDR2 SVGEGT. The DNA of the CDR3 is TGTGCCAGCAGTTACGAAAGCGGCTCCTACGAGCAGTACTTC. It translates to CASSYESGSYEQYF.

The chain employs TRBV7-8 and TRBJ2-1; 10 nucleotides align to TRBD1. The CDR3 consists of 16 residues. The V gene's germline CDR1 is SGHVS and CDR2 FQNEAQ. V was clipped by 5 bases and J by 4 bases; unmatched bases: 8. The CDR3 nucleotides are TGTGCCAGCAGCGCGATCCGGGACAGGGGATACAATGAGCAGTTCTTC. Protein sequence: CASSAIRDRGYNEQFF.

This rearrangement joins TRBV25-1 to TRBJ1-2, with a possible D match to TRBD1 (5 bases). Trimming removed 6 bases from V and 6 bases from J, with 14 bases in between. The CDR3 has 13 amino acids. CDR1 MGHDK and CDR2 SYGVNS come from the germline V gene. This CDR3 reads CASRRGEGNGYTF. The CDR3 DNA follows: TGTGCCAGCAGGCGGGGGGAGGGGAATGGCTACACCTTC.

The chain has TRBV10-1 and TRBJ2-1, with TRBD2 identical over 8 bases. This CDR3 spans 12 amino acids. CDR1 and CDR2 from the germline V gene are WNHNN and SYGVQD (reference sequence). The junction had 9 bases not matched to a gene; V was cut back by 5 bases and J by 15 bases. Written as DNA, the CDR3 is TGCGCCAGCAGTCCCGGGACTAGGGTAAGGTTCTTC. This sequence encodes CASSPGTRVRFF.

This clone was counted once. The J gene is TRBJ2-7, the V gene TRBV4-3, with 7 bases fitting TRBD2. The CDR3 spans 15 residues. Germline loops: CDR1 LGHNA, CDR2 YSLEER. The junction had 5 bases not matched to a gene; V was cut back by 3 bases and J by 0 bases. In DNA form, the CDR3 reads TGCGCCAGCAGCCAGATGGGCGGGAGCTCCTACGAGCAGTACTTC. This gives the protein CASSQMGGSSYEQYF.

The rearrangement links TRBV19 to TRBJ2-1, with 8 bases aligning to TRBD2. Looked up from germline, CDR1 is LNHDA and CDR2 is SQIVND (reference sequence). With V trimmed by 4 bases and J by 8 bases, 10 bases remained unmatched. The CDR3 is 15 residues long. This CDR3 is CASSRGSGSWDEQFF. CDR3 sequence (DNA): TGTGCCAGTAGTAGAGGGAGCGGGAGCTGGGATGAGCAGTTCTTC. Drawing the rest from reference TRBV19 and TRBJ2-1, the complete variable domain is DGGITQSPKYLFRKEGQNVTLSCEQNLNHDAMYWYRQDPGQGLRLIYYSQIVNDFQKGDIAEGYSVSREKKESFPLTVTSAQKNPTAFYLCASSRGSGSWDEQFFGPGTRLTVL.

This clone was detected only once. This chain connects TRBV18 to TRBJ1-1; weak D call: TRBD1 (6 bases). The CDR3 has 14 residues. CDR1 and CDR2 from the germline V gene are KGHSH and LQKENI. V was pared by 5 bases and J by 7 bases, with 17 bases between. The CDR3 DNA follows: TGTGCCAGCTCATATCTACAGAGGGGGAATGAAGCTTTCTTT. Translating gives CASSYLQRGNEAFF.

The gene calls are TRBV27 and TRBJ1-6; D gene uncertain. The CDR3 totals 16 residues. The ends were cut back, 6 bases at V and 0 bases at J, with 12 bases in the middle. From germline, CDR1 is MNHEY and CDR2 SMNVEV (reference sequence). CDR3 DNA: TGTGCCAGCAGCCCACGTCATAGCTCCTATAATTCACCCCTCCACTTT. As protein: CASSPRHSSYNSPLHF.

This sequence joins TRBV9 and TRBJ2-2, with D unresolved. CDR1 is SGDLS and CDR2 is YYNGEE in the germline V gene. Trimming removed 4 bases from V and 3 bases from J, with 4 bases in between. The CDR3 has 12 amino acids. The CDR3 coding sequence is TGTGCCAGCAGCCCCGACACCGGGGAGCTGTTTTTT. Translation gives CASSPDTGELFF.

The chain employs TRBV7-9 and TRBJ1-1, with a possible D match to TRBD1 (5 bases). The CDR3 has 13 residues. Between the trimmed V and J ends, which lost 2 bases and 7 bases, there was a span of 11 bases. Germline CDR1 SEHNR, CDR2 FQNEAQ (reference sequence). CDR3 loop: CASSLPGQLEAFF. The CDR3 DNA sequence: TGTGCCAGCAGCTTACCAGGACAACTTGAAGCTTTCTTT.

The V and J genes are TRBV5-6 and TRBJ2-7; D possibly corresponds to TRBD2 (6 bases). The germline V gene has CDR1 SGHDT and CDR2 YYEEEE. This CDR3 has 14 residues. Trimming pared 0 bases from V and 1 base from J, leaving 8 bases between. CDR3 coding DNA: TGTGCCAGCAGCTTGGAACTAGCTTCCTACGAGCAGTACTTC. Translated: CASSLELASYEQYF. Full variable domain (remainder filled in from reference TRBV5-6 and TRBJ2-7): DAGVTQSPTHLIKTRGQQVTLRCSPKSGHDTVSWYQQALGQGPQFIFQYYEEEERQRGNFPDRFSGHQFPNYSSELNVNALLLGDSALYLCASSLELASYEQYFGPGTRLTVT.

The chain carries TRBV6-1 and TRBJ1-2; D is uncertain. The CDR3 is 13 residues long. Germline V gene lookup returns CDR1 MNHNS and CDR2 SASEGT. V shed 1 base and J shed 10 bases, with 13 bases lying between them. The CDR3 nucleotides are TGTGCCAGCAGTGAAGATCGCGCCGCTACCTACACCTTC. This encodes CASSEDRAATYTF.

This chain joins TRBV11-2 and TRBJ2-4; 12 nucleotides agree with TRBD2. V lost 6 bases and J lost 0; bases outside the gene matches: 6. The CDR3 length is 17 residues. In germline, CDR1 is SGHAT, CDR2 FQNNGV. This CDR3 reads CASRSPGLAGAKNIQYF. As DNA, the CDR3 is TGTGCCAGCAGATCTCCGGGACTAGCGGGAGCCAAAAACATTCAGTACTTC.

This clone was picked up a small number of times. The chain couples TRBV2 to TRBJ2-6; D is perhaps TRBD1 (6 bases). Trimming removed 5 bases at V and 0 bases at J, with 20 bases between. The CDR3 contains 19 residues. Germline loops: CDR1 SNHLY, CDR2 FYNNEI. In DNA, the CDR3 is TGTGCCAGCAGTCCCCAGGGGTCAGGGGTAGGCTCTGGGGCCAACGTCCTGACTTTC. Translating gives CASSPQGSGVGSGANVLTF.

The chain couples TRBV28 to TRBJ2-7; 8 bases match TRBD2. The CDR3 covers 16 residues. Germline assignment: CDR1 MDHEN and CDR2 SYDVKM. J lost 7 bases, V lost 3 bases, and 14 bases had no gene match. CDR3 nucleotides: TGTGCCAGCAGTTTGCCAGTCCGGGAGGGCCTGTTGGAGCAGTACTTC. This translates into CASSLPVREGLLEQYF. The variable domain in full, completed from reference TRBV28 and TRBJ2-7, reads DVKVTQSSRYLVKRTGEKVFLECVQDMDHENMFWYRQDPGLGLRLIYFSYDVKMKEKGDIPEGYSVSREKKERFSLILESASTNQTSMYLCASSLPVREGLLEQYFGPGTRLTVT.

The V and J genes are TRBV10-2 and TRBJ2-5; 10 bases are shared with TRBD1. The junction had 13 bases not matched to a gene; V was cut back by 0 bases and J by 3 bases. Germline CDR1 reads WSHSY; CDR2 reads SAAADI. This CDR3 has 19 amino acids. CDR3 protein: CASSESTRVPGQGKETQYF. CDR3 coding DNA: TGCGCCAGCAGTGAGTCGACCCGCGTCCCGGGACAGGGGAAAGAGACCCAGTACTTC.

The rearrangement uses TRBV18 and TRBJ2-7; D unresolved. The CDR3 runs to 16 residues. The V and J ends lost 3 bases and 0 bases respectively, with 15 bases between them. CDR1 and CDR2 from the germline V gene are KGHSH and LQKENI. CDR3 loop: CASSPLSRTSSYEQYF. CDR3 coding DNA: TGTGCCAGCTCACCCCTCTCGCGAACCTCCTCCTACGAGCAGTACTTC. Combining the CDR3 with reference TRBV18 and TRBJ2-7 gives the whole variable domain NAGVMQNPRHLVRRRGQEARLRCSPMKGHSHVYWYRQLPEEGLKFMVYLQKENIIDESGMPKERFSAEFPKEGPSILRIQQVVRGDSAAYFCASSPLSRTSSYEQYFGPGTRLTVT.